These 32 T cell receptor beta chains originate from one sample sequenced in a study of technical replicates of blood from a handful of donors. Libraries were prepared by immunoSEQ multiplex PCR; TCRdb keeps only in-frame clonotypes and omits some of them. The sample lists more than 65,000 clones, around 97% seen once, with almost 0.3% in the top ten. Sample: T cells isolated from PBMCs. These receptors all come from a human donor in good health.

The chain is built from TRBV27 and TRBJ1-5; TRBD1 aligns across 10 bases. The CDR3 runs 15 residues. V was clipped by 4 bases and J by 6 bases; unmatched bases: 6. The germline CDR1 and CDR2 sequences are MNHEY and SMNVEV (reference sequence). The CDR3 nucleotides are TGTGCCAGCAGTTCGACAGGGGGCGTGAGTCAGCCCCAGCATTTT. Translated: CASSSTGGVSQPQHF.

V and J are TRBV5-8 and TRBJ2-7, with 9 nucleotides matching TRBD1. Trimming removed 2 bases from V and 2 bases from J; junction bases left unmatched: 2. The germline CDR1 and CDR2 sequences are SGHTS and YDEGEE. The CDR3 spans 14 residues. CDR3 residues: CASSLYRGPYEQYF. The CDR3 nucleotides read TGTGCCAGCAGCTTATACAGGGGGCCCTACGAGCAGTACTTC.

This clone was detected only once. This chain uses TRBV29-1 with TRBJ1-2; the match to TRBD1 covers 8 bases. The CDR3 runs to 13 residues. From germline, CDR1 is SQVTM and CDR2 ANQGSEA. V was clipped by 4 bases and J by 5 bases; unmatched bases: 6. Here the CDR3 reads CSVVQGAIYGYTF. The DNA of the CDR3 is TGCAGCGTTGTTCAGGGGGCCATTTATGGCTACACCTTC.

This chain connects TRBV27 to TRBJ2-5, with no clear D. Germline V lookup: CDR1 MNHEY, CDR2 SMNVEV (reference sequence). V was trimmed by 3 bases and J by 5 bases, leaving 13 bases between them. This CDR3 is 14 amino acids long. The CDR3 spells CASSFSSNWETQYF. The CDR3 DNA reads TGTGCCAGCAGTTTTTCTTCCAACTGGGAGACCCAGTACTTC.

The V call is TRBV15, the J call TRBJ1-1; D is perhaps TRBD1 (6 bases). The germline CDR1 and CDR2 sequences are LNHNV and YYDKDF (reference sequence). The V end lost 0 bases, the J end lost 7 bases, and 15 bases lay between the germline ends. The CDR3 sequence is 15 residues long. CDR3 amino acids: CATSRDRGGPLEAFF. In DNA form, the CDR3 reads TGTGCCACCAGCAGAGATAGGGGGGGCCCCCTTGAAGCTTTCTTT.

This chain joins TRBV5-4 and TRBJ2-2; tentatively, D is TRBD2 (6 bases). This CDR3 has 14 amino acids. CDR1 and CDR2 from the germline V gene are SGHNT and YYREEE (reference sequence). V lost 0 bases and J lost 7, with 10 bases in between. The CDR3 coding sequence is TGTGCCAGCAGCTTGGGGGGACTTGACGGGGAGCTGTTTTTT. This encodes CASSLGGLDGELFF.

For the CDR3, the DNA is TGTGCCAGCAGTTCAGGGGGAAGCGACAATCAGCCCCAGCATTTT. It encodes CASSSGGSDNQPQHF. The chain carries TRBV28 and TRBJ1-5, with 7 nucleotides matching TRBD1. V shed 4 bases, J shed 3 bases, and the junction held 6 bases outside the gene matches. Germline V CDR1 and CDR2: MDHEN, SYDVKM. The CDR3 extends over 15 amino acids.

This chain uses TRBV19 with TRBJ1-5, with D hard to call. Germline V gives CDR1 LNHDA, CDR2 SQIVND (reference sequence). The CDR3 covers 14 residues. Trimming removed 1 base from V and 7 bases from J, with 11 bases in between. CDR3 coding DNA: TGTGCCAGTAGTATAGTTCCCGTGGAGCAGCCCCAGCATTTT. Amino acids: CASSIVPVEQPQHF. The entire variable domain, with the rest obtained from reference TRBV19 and TRBJ1-5, is as follows: DGGITQSPKYLFRKEGQNVTLSCEQNLNHDAMYWYRQDPGQGLRLIYYSQIVNDFQKGDIAEGYSVSREKKESFPLTVTSAQKNPTAFYLCASSIVPVEQPQHFGDGTRLSIL.

The chain uses TRBV28 and TRBJ2-1; 10 nucleotides match TRBD1. The CDR3 extends over 15 amino acids. V was pared by 3 bases and J by 5 bases, with 4 bases of the junction left unmatched. Germline V gives CDR1 MDHEN, CDR2 SYDVKM. CDR3 protein: CASSFTGTGDNEQFF. In nucleotides, the CDR3 is TGTGCCAGCAGTTTTACCGGGACAGGGGACAATGAGCAGTTCTTC.

The chain employs TRBV29-1 and TRBJ2-7, with D maybe TRBD2 (5 bases). The CDR3 contains 14 residues. V was clipped by 5 bases and J by 4 bases, with 18 bases between them. Germline-derived CDR1 and CDR2 are SQVTM and ANQGSEA. In nucleotides, the CDR3 is TGCAGCGTTACGCCGGGAAACCAGGATTACGAGCAGTACTTC. It translates to CSVTPGNQDYEQYF.

V and J are TRBV4-3 and TRBJ2-7, with D perhaps matching TRBD1 (6 bases). Germline V lookup: CDR1 LGHNA, CDR2 YSLEER. The CDR3 runs to 14 residues. Trimming cost V 1 base and J 2 bases, with 9 bases left between them. In nucleotides, the CDR3 is TGCGCCAGCAGCCAAGGGACAGCCCCCTACGAGCAGTACTTC. Translation gives CASSQGTAPYEQYF.

This chain connects TRBV6-5 to TRBJ2-7, with 9 bases aligning to TRBD1. The CDR3 consists of 15 residues. The germline V gene encodes CDR1 MNHEY and CDR2 SVGAGI. The ends lost 5 bases at V and 5 bases at J; junction bases unmatched: 10. CDR3 bases: TGTGCCAGCAGTACTTTCCCGACAGGGGGTCACGAGCAGTACTTC. Translation gives CASSTFPTGGHEQYF.

The rearrangement uses TRBV4-3 and TRBJ1-2; D is perhaps TRBD1 (5 bases). In germline, CDR1 is LGHNA, CDR2 YSLEER. V lost 0 bases to trimming and J lost 6 bases, with 14 bases between them. The CDR3 extends over 15 amino acids. DNA of the CDR3: TGCGCCAGCAGCCAAGACGCTGGGCAGGGTGATGGCTACACCTTC. The encoded protein is CASSQDAGQGDGYTF.

The V and J genes are TRBV7-2 and TRBJ1-2; maybe TRBD1 (6 bases). V was trimmed by 5 bases and J by 8 bases, leaving 21 bases between them. CDR1 SGHTA and CDR2 FQGNSA come from the germline V gene. The CDR3 covers 15 residues. CDR3 coding DNA: TGTGCCAGCAGCCCCCAGGGGATATTGTCTGGGGGCTACACCTTC. This sequence encodes CASSPQGILSGGYTF.

This chain connects TRBV5-4 to TRBJ2-2; no firm D call. Between the trimmed V and J ends, which lost 4 bases and 5 bases, there was a span of 6 bases. Germline CDR1 SGHNT, CDR2 YYREEE (reference sequence). There are 12 residues in the CDR3. CDR3 protein: CASSPETGELFF. The CDR3 DNA reads TGTGCCAGCAGCCCCGAGACCGGGGAGCTGTTTTTT.

The chain uses TRBV30 and TRBJ1-6, with D possibly matching TRBD1 (5 bases). Trimming removed 4 bases from V and 8 bases from J, with 12 bases in between. Germline CDR1 reads GTSNPN; CDR2 reads SVGIG (reference sequence). CDR3 size: 13 residues. CDR3 in DNA: TGTGCCTGGAACCCCGACAGAGATTCACCCCTCCACTTT. As protein: CAWNPDRDSPLHF.

The chain links TRBV2 to TRBJ2-7; 9 bases are a match to TRBD1. This CDR3 has 13 amino acids. Per the germline V gene, CDR1 is SNHLY and CDR2 is FYNNEI. J gave up 1 base and V 8 bases, and 3 bases lay outside the gene matches. CDR3 nucleotides: TGTGCCAGCGGAGGACAGGGGTCCTACGAGCAGTACTTC. As protein: CASGGQGSYEQYF.

The CDR3, as DNA: TGTGCCAGCAGTTTCCTACGGACAGGGGAGGAGACCCAGTACTTC. It translates to CASSFLRTGEETQYF. The chain links TRBV27 to TRBJ2-5, with TRBD1 matching 9 bases. Per germline, CDR1 MNHEY and CDR2 SMNVEV (reference sequence). The CDR3 is 15 residues long. Losses at the gene ends were 3 bases for V and 5 bases for J; bases not matched to a gene: 7.

The chain combines TRBV21-1 with TRBJ2-6; the table's D call of TRBD2 was not tested on the DNA. TRBV21-1 is a recognized pseudogene. The CDR3 runs 21 residues. The CDR3: CASSKAGWEGTGLSGANVLTF. CDR3 DNA sequence: TGTGCCAGCAGCAAAGCGGGATGGGAGGGAACAGGCCTCTCTGGGGCCAACGTCCTGACTTTC.

This chain links TRBV30 with TRBJ1-4; D unclear. V shed 1 base and J shed 7 bases, with 13 bases lying between them. The CDR3 contains 14 residues. The germline CDR1 and CDR2 sequences are GTSNPN and SVGIG (reference sequence). DNA of the CDR3: TGTGCCTGGAGTGGAGGCCAGATAACTGAAAAACTGTTTTTT. As protein: CAWSGGQITEKLFF.

This chain links TRBV10-1 with TRBJ1-1; D is unresolved. The ends were cut back, 3 bases at V and 0 bases at J, with 14 bases in the middle. The CDR3 has 16 residues. Germline V CDR1 and CDR2: WNHNN, SYGVQD (reference sequence). CDR3 in DNA: TGCGCCAGCAGTGAAGGAGCTGGGAGTATGAACACTGAAGCTTTCTTT. Amino acids: CASSEGAGSMNTEAFF.

The chain uses TRBV7-9 and TRBJ2-5; D not certain. CDR1 SEHNR and CDR2 FQNEAQ come from the germline V gene (reference sequence). The ends were cut back, 10 bases at V and 3 bases at J, with 12 bases in the middle. The CDR3 is 12 residues long. The CDR3 protein is CATSAPEETQYF. DNA for the CDR3: TGTGCCACATCCGCCCCGGAAGAGACCCAGTACTTC.

The chain is built from TRBV7-3 and TRBJ2-1; TRBD2 matches at 7 bases. Looked up from germline, CDR1 is SGHTA and CDR2 is FQGTGA. V lost 4 bases, J lost 2 bases, and 8 bases stayed unmatched. CDR3 length equals 16 residues. CDR3 protein: CASSSTSDATYNEQFF. The CDR3 DNA sequence: TGTGCCAGCAGCTCTACTAGCGACGCAACCTACAATGAGCAGTTCTTC.

The chain has TRBV9 and TRBJ2-7, with 8 bases identical to TRBD1. V gave up 2 bases and J gave up 5 bases; unmatched junction bases: 9. Germline-derived CDR1 and CDR2 are SGDLS and YYNGEE. CDR3 length equals 15 residues. CDR3 sequence: CASSVRGQDSDEQYF. The CDR3 DNA follows: TGTGCCAGCAGCGTCAGGGGACAGGACTCAGACGAGCAGTACTTC. Supplemented by reference TRBV9 and TRBJ2-7, the full variable domain reads DSGVTQTPKHLITATGQRVTLRCSPRSGDLSVYWYQQSLDQGLQFLIQYYNGEERAKGNILERFSAQQFPDLHSELNLSSLELGDSALYFCASSVRGQDSDEQYFGPGTRLTVT.

This rearrangement joins TRBV13 to TRBJ2-1, with no clear D. V lost 0 bases and J 10 bases, leaving 10 bases between the germline ends. This CDR3 has 13 amino acids. The germline CDR1 and CDR2 sequences are PRHDT and FYEKMQ (reference sequence). In nucleotides, the CDR3 is TGTGCCAGCAGCTTAGGGTCGGTTCAAGAGCAGTTCTTC. Protein product: CASSLGSVQEQFF.

The CDR3 spells CASSQGTGRTTEAFF. The CDR3 DNA reads TGCGCCAGCAGCCAAGGGACAGGGAGGACCACTGAAGCTTTCTTT. The chain combines TRBV4-3 with TRBJ1-1; 8 bases line up with TRBD1. The trim removed 1 base at V and 4 bases at J, leaving 5 bases unmatched. CDR3 size: 15 residues. Germline V gives CDR1 LGHNA, CDR2 YSLEER.

This chain connects TRBV5-1 to TRBJ2-3; perhaps TRBD2 as D (5 bases). V was clipped by 4 bases and J by 2 bases, with 11 bases between them. CDR3 length equals 14 residues. The germline gives CDR1 SGHRS, CDR2 YFSETQ. The CDR3, as DNA: TGCGCCAGCAGCGCTGGACTGAACACAGATACGCAGTATTTT. The encoded protein is CASSAGLNTDTQYF.

The chain recombines TRBV4-1 with TRBJ2-7; 7 nucleotides match TRBD1. The germline V gene encodes CDR1 MGHRA and CDR2 YSYEKL. The J segment lost 3 bases and the V segment lost 2 bases, leaving 7 bases of the junction unmatched. This CDR3 has 15 amino acids. The CDR3 region has the DNA TGCGCCAGCAGCCAACAGACAGGGAGTGACTACGAGCAGTACTTC. Its protein product is CASSQQTGSDYEQYF.

The V gene is TRBV27, the J gene TRBJ2-7, with D tentatively TRBD2 (5 bases). Deletions cut 3 bases from V and 6 bases from J, with 9 bases between. The CDR3 length is 12 residues. Per germline, CDR1 MNHEY and CDR2 SMNVEV (reference sequence). The CDR3 coding sequence is TGTGCCAGCAGTTTCCCTAGCCGCGAGCAGTACTTC. This codes for CASSFPSREQYF.

The chain combines TRBV30 with TRBJ2-7, with D possibly being TRBD2 (6 bases). With 0 bases removed from V and 2 bases from J, the gap between germline ends came to 14 bases. The CDR3 is made up of 15 amino acids. Germline V gene sequence: CDR1 GTSNPN, CDR2 SVGIG (reference sequence). The chain's CDR3 is CAWSVRGRKAYEQYF. In DNA, the CDR3 is TGTGCCTGGAGTGTACGGGGGAGGAAAGCCTACGAGCAGTACTTC. Looking up the rest from reference TRBV30 and TRBJ2-7 gives the full variable domain: SQTIHQWPATLVQPVGSPLSLECTVEGTSNPNLYWYRQAAGRGLQLLFYSVGIGQISSEVPQNLSASRPQDRQFILSSKKLLLSDSGFYLCAWSVRGRKAYEQYFGPGTRLTVT.

The chain has TRBV5-6 and TRBJ2-1, with D perhaps matching TRBD1 (5 bases). CDR1 and CDR2 from the germline V gene are SGHDT and YYEEEE. V dropped 2 bases and J dropped 8 bases, with 8 bases sitting between them. The CDR3 totals 12 residues. CDR3 amino acids: CASSFDSYEQFF. The CDR3 region has the DNA TGTGCCAGCAGCTTTGACAGTTATGAGCAGTTCTTC.

This clone appeared a single time. CDR3 nucleotide sequence: TGTGCCAGCAGCTTAGGGATCGCCGGGACAGGGGGGTCCGAGCAGTACTTC. Its translation: CASSLGIAGTGGSEQYF. The chain combines TRBV7-3 with TRBJ2-7, with 11 bases matching TRBD1. The J segment lost 6 bases and the V segment lost 2 bases, leaving 12 bases of the junction unmatched. This CDR3 is 17 amino acids long. Germline V gene data show CDR1 as SGHTA and CDR2 as FQGTGA.